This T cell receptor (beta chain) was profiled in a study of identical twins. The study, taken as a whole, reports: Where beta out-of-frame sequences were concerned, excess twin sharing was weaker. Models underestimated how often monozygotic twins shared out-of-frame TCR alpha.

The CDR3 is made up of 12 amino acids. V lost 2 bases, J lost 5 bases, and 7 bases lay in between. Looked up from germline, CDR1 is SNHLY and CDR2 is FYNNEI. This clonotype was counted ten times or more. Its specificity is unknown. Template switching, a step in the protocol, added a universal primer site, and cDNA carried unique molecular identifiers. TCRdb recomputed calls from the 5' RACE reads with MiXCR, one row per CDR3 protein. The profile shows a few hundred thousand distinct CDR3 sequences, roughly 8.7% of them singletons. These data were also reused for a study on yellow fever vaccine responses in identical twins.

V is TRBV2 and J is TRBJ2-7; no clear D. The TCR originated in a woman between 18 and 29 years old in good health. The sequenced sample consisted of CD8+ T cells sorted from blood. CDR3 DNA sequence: TGTGCCAGCAGTGAACTATGGGACGAGCAGTACTTC. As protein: CASSELWDEQYF. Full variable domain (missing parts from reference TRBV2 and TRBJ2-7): EPEVTQTPSHQVTQMGQEVILRCVPISNHLYFYWYRQILGQKVEFLVSFYNNEISEKSEIFDDQFSVERPDGSNFTLKIRSTKLEDSAMYFCASSELWDEQYFGPGTRLTVT.